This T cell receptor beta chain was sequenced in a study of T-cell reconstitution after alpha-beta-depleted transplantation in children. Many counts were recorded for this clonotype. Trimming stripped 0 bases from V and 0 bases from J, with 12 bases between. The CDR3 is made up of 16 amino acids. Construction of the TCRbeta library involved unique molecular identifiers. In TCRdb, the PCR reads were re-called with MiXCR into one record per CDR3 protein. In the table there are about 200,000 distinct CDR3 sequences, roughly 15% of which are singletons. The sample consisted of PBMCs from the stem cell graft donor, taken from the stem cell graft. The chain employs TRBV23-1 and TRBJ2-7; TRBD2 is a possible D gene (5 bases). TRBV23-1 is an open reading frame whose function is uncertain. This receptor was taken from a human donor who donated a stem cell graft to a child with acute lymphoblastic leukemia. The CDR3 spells CASSQSLADLSYEQYF. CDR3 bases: TGCGCCAGCAGTCAATCTCTAGCCGACCTCTCCTACGAGCAGTACTTC.